One sample yielded the 19 T cell receptor beta chains listed below, sequenced in a study of vaccination effects on CD4 cells after COVID-19. Peptide-pool stimulation followed by sequencing identified expanded antigen-specific CD4+ clonotypes in the ViraFEST assay. CD4+ T cells were isolated after less than 12 days of culture. This person's SARS-CoV-2 infection, confirmed by PCR, occurred between March and December 2020. Of the BNT162b2 and mRNA-1273 vaccines, participants received two doses of one or the other. The repertoire was sequenced with immunoSEQ multiplex PCR; TCRdb's copy has only in-frame clones and lacks some. The table includes 14,000 or so clones, about three quarters detected once. Their antigen targets remain unknown. The sample consisted of CD4+ T cells from PBMCs cultured with HCoV-NL63 spike peptides, taken after COVID-19 vaccination. The receptors stem from a human donor who had a prior SARS-CoV-2 infection.

The chain carries TRBV11-1 and TRBJ2-1; TRBD1 matches at 9 bases. Germline lookup yields CDR1 SGHAT and CDR2 FQDESV (reference sequence). Losses at the gene ends were 4 bases for V and 8 bases for J; bases not matched to a gene: 3. This CDR3 has 13 amino acids. CDR3 sequence reads: CASSWDREHEQFF. For the CDR3, the DNA is TGTGCCAGCAGCTGGGACAGGGAACATGAGCAGTTCTTC. The whole variable domain, remainder taken from reference TRBV11-1 and TRBJ2-1, is EAEVAQSPRYKITEKSQAVAFWCDPISGHATLYWYRQILGQGPELLVQFQDESVVDDSQLPKDRFSAERLKGVDSTLKIQPAELGDSAMYLCASSWDREHEQFFGPGTRLTVL.

The chain links TRBV29-1 to TRBJ2-5, with 9 bases that match TRBD2. This CDR3 spans 15 amino acids. Looked up from germline, CDR1 is SQVTM and CDR2 is ANQGSEA. After removal of 3 bases from V and 1 base from J, the junction contained 6 bases not matched to a gene. CDR3 residues: CSVDLLAGFQETQYF. CDR3 nucleotides: TGCAGCGTTGATCTGCTAGCGGGGTTCCAAGAGACCCAGTACTTC.

The chain couples TRBV19 to TRBJ2-5; 7 bases map to TRBD2. The V segment lost 7 bases and the J segment 7 bases; nucleotides outside the gene matches: 21. Germline assignment: CDR1 LNHDA and CDR2 SQIVND (reference sequence). The CDR3 is 17 residues long. The CDR3 DNA reads TGTGCCAGTACTCCCTCCGGGCGGGAGAGCCCGAGGGGGACCCAGTACTTC. Translated: CASTPSGRESPRGTQYF.

The DNA of the CDR3 is TGTGCCAGCAGTAGGGAAGGGGGCACTGAAGCTTTCTTT. It is translated as CASSREGGTEAFF. This rearrangement joins TRBV2 to TRBJ1-1, with a possible D match to TRBD1 (6 bases). Germline V gives CDR1 SNHLY, CDR2 FYNNEI. CDR3 size: 13 residues. V lost 5 bases, J lost 4 bases, and 11 bases lay in between.

V and J are TRBV4-3 and TRBJ2-7; 8 bases are a match to TRBD1. The CDR3 has 17 residues. Germline V gene sequence: CDR1 LGHNA, CDR2 YSLEER. J gave up 0 bases and V 1 base, and 8 bases lay outside the gene matches. The CDR3 loop is CASSQGGDRLSSYEQYF. The CDR3 DNA is TGCGCCAGCAGCCAAGGGGGGGACAGGCTTAGCTCCTACGAGCAGTACTTC.

Only a few counts were recorded for this clone. This chain connects TRBV3-1 (or the pseudogene TRBV3-2) to TRBJ2-3; D is uncertain. Germline CDR1 reads LGHDT; CDR2 reads YNNKEL (reference sequence). V was trimmed by 3 bases and J by 3 bases, leaving 4 bases between them. This CDR3 contains 12 residues. The CDR3: CASSHLTDTQYF. The CDR3 DNA follows: TGTGCCAGCAGCCACCTTACAGATACGCAGTATTTT.

V is TRBV21-1 and J is TRBJ2-7. TRBV21-1 counts as a pseudogene. The CDR3 is 14 residues long. The chain's CDR3 is CASSATNSFMGQYF. DNA for the CDR3: TGTGCCAGCAGCGCTACGAACTCCTTTATGGGGCAGTACTTC.

This chain joins TRBV5-5 and TRBJ2-5; 15 bases align to TRBD2. There are 16 residues in the CDR3. CDR1 SGHKS and CDR2 YYEKEE come from the germline V gene (reference sequence). Losses at the gene ends were 3 bases for V and 1 base for J; bases not matched to a gene: 1. Written as DNA, the CDR3 is TGTGCCAGCAGCTGGACTAGCGGGGGGGTCCAAGAGACCCAGTACTTC. It encodes CASSWTSGGVQETQYF.

The chain employs TRBV5-8 and TRBJ2-1; D could derive from TRBD1 or TRBD2 (5 bases each). V was clipped by 4 bases and J by 9 bases, with 11 bases between them. Germline-derived CDR1 and CDR2 are SGHTS and YDEGEE. This CDR3 is 12 amino acids long. CDR3 residues: CASSRDPAEQFF. DNA of the CDR3: TGTGCCAGCAGCCGGGACCCCGCTGAGCAGTTCTTC.

The V and J genes are TRBV6-1 and TRBJ2-5; either TRBD1 or TRBD2 may supply D (6 bases each). Germline loops: CDR1 MNHNS, CDR2 SASEGT. The V end lost 4 bases, the J end lost 10 bases, and 25 bases lay between the germline ends. The CDR3 contains 16 residues. DNA of the CDR3: TGTGCCAGCAGTGCCCGTCCTGGGGGGCGCAGTTTTAACCAGTACTTC. It encodes CASSARPGGRSFNQYF.

The V and J genes are TRBV7-9 and TRBJ1-6, with D possibly matching TRBD1 (6 bases). Per the germline V gene, CDR1 is SEHNR and CDR2 is FQNEAQ (reference sequence). There are 15 residues in the CDR3. Trimming removed 0 bases at V and 8 bases at J, with 11 bases between. The CDR3: CASSLADGGDSPLHF. In nucleotides, the CDR3 is TGTGCCAGCAGCTTAGCAGACGGGGGCGATTCACCCCTCCACTTT.

The chain recombines TRBV5-1 with TRBJ2-7; D might be TRBD2 (6 bases). Germline V gene data show CDR1 as SGHRS and CDR2 as YFSETQ. V was pared by 2 bases and J by 0 bases, with 12 bases between. The CDR3 runs to 15 residues. CDR3 DNA: TGCGCCAGCAGCTTTGGTAGCGGCCTCTCCTACGAGCAGTACTTC. The encoded protein is CASSFGSGLSYEQYF.

V usage is TRBV7-2 and J usage is TRBJ2-1, with 13 bases fitting TRBD2. Germline CDR1 is SGHTA and CDR2 is FQGNSA. The CDR3 is made up of 17 amino acids. Trimming at V came to 5 bases and at J to 7 bases, leaving 11 bases not matched to a gene. The CDR3 DNA reads as TGTGCCAGCAGCCCGTATCGGACTAGCGGGGGAGGTAATGAGCAGTTCTTC. Translation gives CASSPYRTSGGGNEQFF.

This clone was detected only once. The chain combines TRBV30 with TRBJ1-4, with D possibly being TRBD1 (5 bases). Germline CDR1 GTSNPN, CDR2 SVGIG (reference sequence). This CDR3 is 15 amino acids long. The V gene lost 3 bases and the J gene lost 0 bases, with 11 bases spanning the gap. Written as DNA, the CDR3 is TGTGCCTGGAGCACGGGGGGAGCAACTAATGAAAAACTGTTTTTT. Protein sequence: CAWSTGGATNEKLFF.

The V and J genes are TRBV30 and TRBJ2-1; D remains ambiguous. V shed 0 bases and J shed 6 bases, with 6 bases lying between them. CDR3 length: 12 residues. Germline V gene lookup returns CDR1 GTSNPN and CDR2 SVGIG (reference sequence). CDR3 loop: CAWSVGSNEQFF. The CDR3 DNA reads as TGTGCCTGGAGTGTTGGTAGCAATGAGCAGTTCTTC.

This clone turned up a few times. V usage is TRBV6-5 and J usage is TRBJ1-5; D is perhaps TRBD1 (6 bases). Trimming left V 6 bases short and J 4 bases short, with 10 bases between. Looked up from germline, CDR1 is MNHEY and CDR2 is SVGAGI. The CDR3 runs 13 residues. CDR3 protein: CASRSTGNQPQHF. The CDR3 coding sequence is TGTGCCAGCAGATCAACAGGGAATCAGCCCCAGCATTTT.

The DNA of the CDR3 is TGTGCCAGCAGCCAGGCAGGGTCTGGAAACACCATATATTTT. Translation gives CASSQAGSGNTIYF. J is TRBJ1-3 and V is TRBV3-1 (or the pseudogene TRBV3-2); a possible D gene is TRBD1 (5 bases). The CDR3 totals 14 residues. In germline, CDR1 is LGHDT, CDR2 YNNKEL (reference sequence). V was trimmed by 3 bases and J by 1 base, leaving 7 bases between them.

The chain has TRBV2 and TRBJ1-4; tentative D call: TRBD1 (5 bases). V lost 6 bases and J lost 5, with 13 bases in between. The length of the CDR3 is 14 residues. CDR1 is SNHLY and CDR2 is FYNNEI in the germline V gene. This chain's CDR3 is CASRPGRGNEKLFF. CDR3 DNA sequence: TGTGCCAGCAGACCGGGACGGGGAAATGAAAAACTGTTTTTT.

V and J are TRBV19 and TRBJ2-7; D is perhaps TRBD2 (7 bases). Looked up from germline, CDR1 is LNHDA and CDR2 is SQIVND (reference sequence). The V end was cut by 5 bases, the J end by 5 bases, with 19 bases between. The CDR3 consists of 15 residues. The CDR3, as DNA: TGTGCCAGTAGTGCTCTAGCGGCAGGGGATGACGAGCAGTACTTC. Amino acid sequence: CASSALAAGDDEQYF.